This T cell receptor beta chain was captured in a study of T cells in localized non-small cell lung cancer. On this clone: Its target is unknown.

Using immunoSEQ multiplex PCR, the repertoire was profiled, and TCRdb retains in-frame clones only, with some absent. The sample comprises some 21,000 clones, under 95% of which are singletons, and 3.5% to 5% rests with the top ten. Study conclusions and caveats: Higher blood T cell density went with longer overall survival. For the top 100 tumor clones, a median roughly 56 also appeared in adjacent lung.

V lost 0 bases, J lost 0 bases, and 7 bases stayed unmatched. The CDR3 has 17 residues. The germline CDR1 and CDR2 sequences are LGHNA and YSLEER. The material was peripheral blood, obtained before any cancer treatment. The TCR comes from a male donor aged 60 or over with stage I squamous cell lung carcinoma. The chain joins TRBV4-3 to TRBJ2-7, with 8 bases that match TRBD2. The DNA of the CDR3 is TGCGCCAGCAGCCAAGATTTTAGCGGGACTCTCTCCTACGAGCAGTACTTC. Its translation: CASSQDFSGTLSYEQYF.